The 10 T cell receptor beta chains in this list originate from one sample, sequenced in a study of cytomegalovirus exposure and HLA in healthy donors. Amplification used 60 Vbeta primers and 13 Jbeta primers. Sequencing used immunoSEQ multiplex PCR; TCRdb keeps in-frame clones, though not all of them. Seen here are around 150,000 clones, 75% to 85% observed once, and the top ten hold about 2.1%. The sequencing input was PBMCs. Source of these receptors: a woman between 18 and 30 years old in good health and CMV-seronegative.

J is TRBJ1-5 and V is TRBV2, with 7 positions matching TRBD1. CDR1 is SNHLY, CDR2 FYNNEI, per germline. This CDR3 spans 14 amino acids. Trimming removed 1 base from V and 6 bases from J; junction bases left unmatched: 3. This chain's CDR3 is CASSEVGTAQPQHF. CDR3 DNA sequence: TGTGCCAGCAGTGAAGTGGGGACAGCTCAGCCCCAGCATTTT.

CDR3 bases: TGTGCCAGCTGTCCGGACAGGCCCGGAAACACCATATATTTT. This gives the protein CASCPDRPGNTIYF. This rearrangement joins TRBV6-1 to TRBJ1-3, with TRBD1 matching 7 bases. The CDR3 totals 14 residues. The germline V gene encodes CDR1 MNHNS and CDR2 SASEGT. The trim removed 8 bases at V and 4 bases at J, leaving 8 bases unmatched.

The chain is built from TRBV4-1 and TRBJ1-4, with 12 positions matching TRBD1. The trim removed 4 bases at V and 7 bases at J, leaving 13 bases unmatched. Germline-derived CDR1 and CDR2 are MGHRA and YSYEKL. The CDR3 sequence is 18 residues long. CDR3 protein: CASSLLPGTGGASEKLFF. In DNA form, the CDR3 reads TGCGCCAGCAGCCTGTTACCCGGGACAGGGGGCGCATCTGAAAAACTGTTTTTT.

The chain combines TRBV4-1 with TRBJ2-1; TRBD2 aligns across 13 bases. Trimming took 0 bases from V and 9 from J; bases not matched to a gene: 8. Germline V gives CDR1 MGHRA, CDR2 YSYEKL. The CDR3 is made up of 17 amino acids. The CDR3 reads CASSQDPLAGGQGEQFF. CDR3 bases: TGCGCCAGCAGCCAAGATCCACTAGCGGGGGGGCAGGGTGAGCAGTTCTTC.

The chain combines TRBV29-1 with TRBJ2-1, with TRBD2 matching over 12 bases. Germline CDR1 and CDR2: SQVTM and ANQGSEA. CDR3 size: 18 residues. Unmatched junction bases numbered 18, after V lost 3 bases and J lost 9 bases. The CDR3 region is CSVEDGLTSGSEWSEQFF. The CDR3 DNA reads TGCAGCGTTGAGGATGGGCTGACTAGCGGGAGTGAGTGGAGTGAGCAGTTCTTC.

This sequence joins TRBV13 and TRBJ2-1; D may be TRBD2 (6 bases). Germline V gives CDR1 PRHDT, CDR2 FYEKMQ (reference sequence). This CDR3 contains 17 residues. Trimming removed 2 bases from V and 4 bases from J, with 18 bases in between. The CDR3 bases are TGTGCCAGCAGCTTACCCCAGGGAGCGGGTGTTTACAATGAGCAGTTCTTC. Protein product: CASSLPQGAGVYNEQFF. Full variable domain (missing parts from reference TRBV13 and TRBJ2-1): AAGVIQSPRHLIKEKRETATLKCYPIPRHDTVYWYQQGPGQDPQFLISFYEKMQSDKGSIPDRFSAQQFSDYHSELNMSSLELGDSALYFCASSLPQGAGVYNEQFFGPGTRLTVL.

This clone was seen a handful of times. The chain uses TRBV5-4 and TRBJ1-6; TRBD1 is a possible D gene (5 bases). This CDR3 is built from 14 residues. Trimming removed 2 bases at V and 6 bases at J, with 9 bases between. Germline V gene lookup returns CDR1 SGHNT and CDR2 YYREEE (reference sequence). This CDR3 reads CASSFAQGNSPLHF. For the CDR3, the DNA is TGTGCCAGCAGCTTTGCGCAGGGTAATTCACCCCTCCACTTT.

The J gene is TRBJ1-1, the V gene TRBV7-8; 10 bases map to TRBD1. The CDR3 has 15 residues. Germline V gene lookup returns CDR1 SGHVS and CDR2 FQNEAQ. Trimming removed 5 bases from V and 6 bases from J; junction bases left unmatched: 9. The CDR3 nucleotides are TGTGCCAGCAGCAACCTCAGGACAGGGGGATCTGAAGCTTTCTTT. The encoded protein is CASSNLRTGGSEAFF.

V is TRBV7-9 and J is TRBJ2-7; TRBD2 might be the D (6 bases). CDR1 is SEHNR and CDR2 is FQNEAQ in the germline V gene (reference sequence). There are 15 residues in the CDR3. Trimming removed 5 bases at V and 2 bases at J, with 16 bases between. CDR3 loop: CASSVRGGGAYEQYF. Here the CDR3 DNA reads TGTGCCAGCAGCGTCCGGGGAGGCGGGGCCTACGAGCAGTACTTC.

V and J are TRBV28 and TRBJ2-1; 10 bases map to TRBD2. J lost 2 bases, V lost 4 bases, and 14 bases had no gene match. The CDR3 consists of 19 residues. CDR1 and CDR2 (germline): MDHEN, SYDVKM. CDR3 bases: TGTGCCAGCAGTTATCCCCAACATCAGCGGGAGGGCCCCTACAATGAGCAGTTCTTC. Translation: CASSYPQHQREGPYNEQFF.